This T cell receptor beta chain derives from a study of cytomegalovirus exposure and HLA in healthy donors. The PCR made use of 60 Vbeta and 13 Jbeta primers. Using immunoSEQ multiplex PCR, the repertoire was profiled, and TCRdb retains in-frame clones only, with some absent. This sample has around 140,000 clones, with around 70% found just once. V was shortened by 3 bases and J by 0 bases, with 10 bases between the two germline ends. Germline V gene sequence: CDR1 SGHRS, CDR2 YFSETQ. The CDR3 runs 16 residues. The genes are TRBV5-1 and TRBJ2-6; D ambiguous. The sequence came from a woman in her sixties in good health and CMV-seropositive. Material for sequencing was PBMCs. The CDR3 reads CASSWLTFSGANVLTF. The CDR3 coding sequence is TGCGCCAGCAGCTGGCTTACCTTCTCTGGGGCCAACGTCCTGACTTTC.